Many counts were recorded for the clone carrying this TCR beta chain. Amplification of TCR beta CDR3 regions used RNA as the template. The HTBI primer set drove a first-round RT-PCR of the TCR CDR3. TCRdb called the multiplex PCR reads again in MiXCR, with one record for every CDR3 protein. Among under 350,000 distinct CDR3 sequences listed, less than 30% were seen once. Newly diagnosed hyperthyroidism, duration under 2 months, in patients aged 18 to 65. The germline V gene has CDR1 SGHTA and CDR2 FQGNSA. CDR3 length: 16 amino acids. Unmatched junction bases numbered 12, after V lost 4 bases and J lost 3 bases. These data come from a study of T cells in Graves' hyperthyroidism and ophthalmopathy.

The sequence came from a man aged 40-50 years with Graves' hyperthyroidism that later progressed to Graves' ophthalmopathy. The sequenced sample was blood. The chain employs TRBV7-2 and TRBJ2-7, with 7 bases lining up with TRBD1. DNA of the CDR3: TGTGCCAGCAGCTCCCCTGCGGGCAGGGGGTACTACGAGCAGTACTTC. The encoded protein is CASSSPAGRGYYEQYF.